The next 18 T cell receptor beta chains were all read from a single sample in a study of T cell responses to AZD1222 COVID-19 vaccine (dated by TCRdb to about 2021). The time point label, read with the paper, signifies: baseline before first vaccination. This specimen's treatment or condition label, per the study, means: meningococcal conjugate vaccine given as trial control. Library preparation employed the immunoSEQ multiplex PCR assay. The clones in this table, taken by TCRdb from immuneACCESS, are in-frame only. Not every clone is retained; where verified, under half of the shortfall comes from an unresolved V gene, and the cause of the rest is unknown. The sample records roughly 120,000 clones, approximately 83% of which are singletons. The ten largest make up around 3.9% of the sample. The input for sequencing was peripheral blood, taken on day 0 of MenACWY control vaccination. The receptors come from an adult in good health.

The sample holds one count of this clone. V gene TRBV4-1 combines with J gene TRBJ1-2, with no clear D. The CDR3 has 15 amino acids. Germline lookup yields CDR1 MGHRA and CDR2 YSYEKL. Trimming pared 1 base from V and 0 bases from J, leaving 9 bases between. The CDR3 DNA sequence: TGCGCCAGCAGCCAAGGTGGAGAACCTAACTATGGCTACACCTTC. Protein sequence: CASSQGGEPNYGYTF.

DNA of the CDR3: TGTGCCAGCAGCCAACGCTCGGGGGGGCCGGGCGAGCAGTACTTC. It yields the protein CASSQRSGGPGEQYF. The gene calls are TRBV7-2 and TRBJ2-7; 8 bases agree with TRBD2. V was pared by 5 bases and J by 6 bases, with 12 bases of the junction left unmatched. Germline V gene data show CDR1 as SGHTA and CDR2 as FQGNSA. This CDR3 has 15 amino acids.

This chain links TRBV6-5 with TRBJ2-7; tentative D call: TRBD1 (7 bases). Germline V gene lookup returns CDR1 MNHEY and CDR2 SVGAGI. There are 15 residues in the CDR3. The germline V and J ends were trimmed by 6 bases and 4 bases, with 19 bases remaining between them. In DNA, the CDR3 is TGTGCCAGCAGCTCCAGGAGGGACAGCTTATACGAGCAGTACTTC. Translating gives CASSSRRDSLYEQYF.

Notes on this clone: Other DNA variants within this sample encode the same CDR3. J is TRBJ1-1 and V is TRBV14; D unclear. The CDR3 sequence is 13 residues long. V dropped 0 bases and J dropped 1 base, with 3 bases sitting between them. Germline V gene lookup returns CDR1 SGHDN and CDR2 FVKESK. Here the CDR3 DNA reads TGTGCCAGCAGCCAAGATCAGAACACTGAAGCTTTCTTT. Residues: CASSQDQNTEAFF.

This clone was counted between two and nine times. The chain employs TRBV5-4 and TRBJ2-5, with no clear D. V gave up 0 bases and J gave up 1 base, with 7 bases separating them. Germline V lookup: CDR1 SGHNT, CDR2 YYREEE (reference sequence). There are 14 residues in the CDR3. CDR3 sequence: CASSLEGFQETQYF. In DNA form, the CDR3 reads TGTGCCAGCAGCTTGGAGGGCTTCCAAGAGACCCAGTACTTC.

The V call is TRBV29-1, the J call TRBJ1-4; 10 bases map to TRBD1. Per the germline V gene, CDR1 is SQVTM and CDR2 is ANQGSEA. This CDR3 comprises 13 residues. V was pared by 7 bases and J by 5 bases, with 4 bases of the junction left unmatched. The CDR3 DNA follows: TGCAGCGGTTTGGACAGGGGGAATGAAAAACTGTTTTTT. Protein: CSGLDRGNEKLFF.

This sequence joins TRBV6-1 and TRBJ2-7, with a tentative D call TRBD2 (5 bases). The length of the CDR3 is 14 residues. Looked up from germline, CDR1 is MNHNS and CDR2 is SASEGT. Trimming took off 1 base at V and 9 bases at J, with 16 bases between the two ends. The DNA for the CDR3 is TGTGCCAGCAGTGAAGAAGGAAGCGGATCAGTGCAGTACTTC. Protein: CASSEEGSGSVQYF.

The genes are TRBV2 and TRBJ2-7; a possible D gene is TRBD2 (5 bases). Germline assignment: CDR1 SNHLY and CDR2 FYNNEI. Trimming left V 7 bases short and J 2 bases short, with 15 bases between. The CDR3 is made up of 14 amino acids. The DNA of the CDR3 is TGTGCCAGCACTAGGGAGCTCTTTCCCTACGAGCAGTACTTC. Amino acid sequence: CASTRELFPYEQYF.

The chain has TRBV28 and TRBJ1-1; 10 nucleotides line up with TRBD1. The CDR3 length is 16 residues. Germline lookup yields CDR1 MDHEN and CDR2 SYDVKM. With 4 bases clipped from V and 1 base from J, the junction kept 6 bases outside the gene matches. The CDR3 is CASSSRDRGGNTEAFF. Here the CDR3 DNA reads TGTGCCAGCAGTTCCAGGGACAGGGGAGGGAACACTGAAGCTTTCTTT.

V usage is TRBV6-5 and J usage is TRBJ2-1; 10 bases line up with TRBD2. CDR1 is MNHEY and CDR2 is SVGAGI in the germline V gene. J gave up 2 bases and V 3 bases, and 4 bases lay outside the gene matches. The CDR3 totals 16 residues. CDR3 region: CASSYPSGGTYNEQFF. CDR3 DNA sequence: TGTGCCAGCAGTTATCCTAGCGGGGGAACCTACAATGAGCAGTTCTTC.

The rearrangement uses TRBV24-1 and TRBJ2-3; 10 nucleotides line up with TRBD1. Looked up from germline, CDR1 is KGHDR and CDR2 is SFDVKD. CDR3 length: 15 residues. Trimming at V came to 7 bases and at J to 3 bases, leaving 6 bases not matched to a gene. For the CDR3, the DNA is TGTGCCACCAGCGGGACAGGGGAAGTGACAGATACGCAGTATTTT. This gives the protein CATSGTGEVTDTQYF.

This chain uses TRBV9 with TRBJ1-2; TRBD1 aligns across 8 bases. There are 13 residues in the CDR3. Germline trimming cut 3 bases from V and 6 bases from J; bases unmatched to any gene: 4. The germline gives CDR1 SGDLS, CDR2 YYNGEE. In DNA form, the CDR3 reads TGTGCCAGCAGCGCCCAGGACAGGGATGGCTACACCTTC. It yields the protein CASSAQDRDGYTF.

This chain uses TRBV5-1 with TRBJ1-1; D may be TRBD1 (5 bases). The CDR3 is 14 residues long. CDR1 and CDR2 (germline): SGHRS, YFSETQ. The germline V and J ends were trimmed by 0 bases and 6 bases, with 12 bases remaining between them. The CDR3 sequence: CASSLARGAAEAFF. The CDR3 region has the DNA TGCGCCAGCAGCTTGGCTAGGGGCGCGGCTGAAGCTTTCTTT.

The rearrangement uses TRBV28 and TRBJ1-1; no definite D call. Per the germline V gene, CDR1 is MDHEN and CDR2 is SYDVKM. Trimming removed 6 bases from V and 4 bases from J, with 6 bases in between. The CDR3 has 11 amino acids. The DNA of the CDR3 is TGTGCCAGCAGGGAACTCACTGAAGCTTTCTTT. Its protein product is CASRELTEAFF.

The V call is TRBV3-1 (or the pseudogene TRBV3-2), the J call TRBJ1-4; no clear D. CDR3 length equals 14 residues. Germline CDR1 and CDR2: LGHDT and YNNKEL (reference sequence). V was shortened by 4 bases and J by 7 bases, with 13 bases between the two germline ends. For the CDR3, the DNA is TGTGCCAGCAGCCCGGATAGAAATCGTGAAAAACTGTTTTTT. Translating gives CASSPDRNREKLFF.

The chain recombines TRBV28 with TRBJ1-2; D might be TRBD1 (5 bases). CDR3 length: 16 residues. V was clipped by 7 bases and J by 7 bases, with 25 bases between them. The V gene's germline CDR1 is MDHEN and CDR2 SYDVKM. Here the CDR3 DNA reads TGTGCCAGCACACCCGGTGGAGGGGCTTCGAAGGGTGGCTACACCTTC. Protein product: CASTPGGGASKGGYTF.

This chain connects TRBV11-2 to TRBJ2-7, with D possibly being TRBD1 (6 bases). Germline-derived CDR1 and CDR2 are SGHAT and FQNNGV. V lost 0 bases and J lost 4, with 13 bases in between. CDR3 length: 15 residues. The chain's CDR3 is CASSLDWDTGYEQYF. CDR3 bases: TGTGCCAGCAGCTTAGATTGGGACACCGGTTACGAGCAGTACTTC.

The chain has TRBV15 and TRBJ1-5; no clear D gene. Trimming took 0 bases from V and 1 from J, leaving 4 bases between them. CDR3 length equals 14 residues. Germline values: CDR1 LNHNV, CDR2 YYDKDF (reference sequence). The CDR3 sequence: CATSREVSNQPQHF. The CDR3 nucleotides are TGTGCCACCAGCAGAGAGGTCAGCAATCAGCCCCAGCATTTT.